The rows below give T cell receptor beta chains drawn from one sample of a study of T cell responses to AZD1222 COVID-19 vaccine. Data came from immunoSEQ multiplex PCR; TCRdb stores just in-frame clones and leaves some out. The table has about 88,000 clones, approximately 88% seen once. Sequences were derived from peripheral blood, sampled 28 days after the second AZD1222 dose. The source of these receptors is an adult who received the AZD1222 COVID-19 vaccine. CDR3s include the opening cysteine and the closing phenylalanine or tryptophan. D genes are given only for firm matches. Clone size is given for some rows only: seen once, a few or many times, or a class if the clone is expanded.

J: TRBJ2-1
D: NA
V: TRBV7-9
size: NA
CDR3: CASSLSYMADEQFF
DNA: TGTGCCAGCAGCCTCTCATATATGGCCGATGAGCAGTTCTTC

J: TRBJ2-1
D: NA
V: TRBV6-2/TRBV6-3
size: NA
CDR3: CASSYLDRRNEQFF
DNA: TGTGCCAGCAGTTACCTGGACCGAAGAAATGAGCAGTTCTTC

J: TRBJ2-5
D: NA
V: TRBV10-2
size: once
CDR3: CASSEYRQMQETQYF
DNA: TGCGCCAGCAGTGAGTATCGACAGATGCAAGAGACCCAGTACTTC

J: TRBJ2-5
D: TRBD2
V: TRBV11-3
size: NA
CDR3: CASRPMGLAGQETQYF
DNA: TGTGCCAGCAGACCCATGGGACTAGCGGGACAAGAGACCCAGTACTTC

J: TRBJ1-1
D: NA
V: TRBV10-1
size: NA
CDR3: CASSEGGTEAFF
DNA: TGCGCCAGCAGTGAGGGGGGTACTGAAGCTTTCTTT

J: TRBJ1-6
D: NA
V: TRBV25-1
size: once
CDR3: CASSESRGWSPLHF
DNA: TGTGCCAGCAGTGAATCGCGGGGTTGGTCACCCCTCCACTTT

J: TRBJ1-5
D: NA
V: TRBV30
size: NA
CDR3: CAWSPGSGNQPQHF
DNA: TGTGCCTGGAGTCCGGGCAGTGGCAATCAGCCCCAGCATTTT

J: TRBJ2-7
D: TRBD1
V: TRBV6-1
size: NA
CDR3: CASSEAGTGGVYEQYF
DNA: TGTGCCAGCAGTGAAGCAGGAACAGGGGGCGTCTACGAGCAGTACTTC

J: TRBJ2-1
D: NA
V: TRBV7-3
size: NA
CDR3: CASSLPGSGEQFF
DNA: TGTGCCAGCAGCCTACCGGGGAGCGGTGAGCAGTTCTTC

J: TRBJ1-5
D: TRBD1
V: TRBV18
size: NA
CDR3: CASSPLGPDRLLNQPQHF
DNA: TGTGCCAGCTCACCCCTTGGGCCGGACAGGCTCCTGAATCAGCCCCAGCATTTT

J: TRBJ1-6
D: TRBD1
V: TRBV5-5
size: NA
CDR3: CASSYMYQTGLYNSPLHF
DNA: TGTGCCAGCAGCTACATGTACCAGACAGGGCTCTATAATTCACCCCTCCACTTT

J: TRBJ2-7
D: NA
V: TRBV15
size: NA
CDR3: CATSRDLSYEQYF
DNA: TGTGCCACCAGCAGAGATCTGAGCTACGAGCAGTACTTC

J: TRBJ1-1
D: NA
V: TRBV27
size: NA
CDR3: CASSLWGRNTEAFF
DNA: TGTGCCAGCAGTTTATGGGGTAGAAACACTGAAGCTTTCTTT

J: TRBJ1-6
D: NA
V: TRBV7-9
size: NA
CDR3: CASSLGSGFNSPLHF
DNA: TGTGCCAGCAGCTTAGGGTCAGGGTTTAATTCACCCCTCCACTTT

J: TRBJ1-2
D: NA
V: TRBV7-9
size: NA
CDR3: CASSRGAEINYGYTF
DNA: TGTGCCAGCAGCCGGGGGGCAGAAATTAACTATGGCTACACCTTC

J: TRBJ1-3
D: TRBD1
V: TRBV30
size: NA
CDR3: CAWSVRQGDTIYF
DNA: TGTGCCTGGAGTGTACGCCAGGGGGACACCATATATTTT

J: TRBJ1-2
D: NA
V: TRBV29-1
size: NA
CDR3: CSVVVNNYGYTF
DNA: TGCAGCGTTGTCGTCAATAACTATGGCTACACCTTC

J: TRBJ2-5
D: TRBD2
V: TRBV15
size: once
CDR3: CATGGLAGAKETQYF
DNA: TGTGCCACCGGGGGACTAGCGGGGGCAAAAGAGACCCAGTACTTC

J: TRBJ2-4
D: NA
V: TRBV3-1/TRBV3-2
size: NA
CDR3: CASSQDRNQNIQYF
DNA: TGTGCCAGCAGCCAAGACCGAAACCAAAACATTCAGTACTTC

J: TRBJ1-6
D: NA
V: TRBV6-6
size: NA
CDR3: CATLDVGSFKNSPLHF
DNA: TGTGCCACCCTTGACGTAGGTTCTTTTAAGAATTCACCCCTCCACTTT

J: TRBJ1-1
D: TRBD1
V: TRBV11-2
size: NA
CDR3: CASSYGQENTEAFF
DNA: TGTGCCAGCAGCTACGGACAGGAGAACACTGAAGCTTTCTTT

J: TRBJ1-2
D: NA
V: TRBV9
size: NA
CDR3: CASSVGGPAQQGYTF
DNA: TGTGCCAGCAGCGTAGGAGGCCCGGCCCAGCAAGGCTACACCTTC

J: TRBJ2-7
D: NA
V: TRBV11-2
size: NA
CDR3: CASSLEGVSYEQYF
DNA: TGTGCCAGCAGCTTAGAGGGAGTCTCCTACGAGCAGTACTTC

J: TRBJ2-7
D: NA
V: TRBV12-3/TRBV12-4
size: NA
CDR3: CASSFTGATKQYF
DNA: TGTGCCAGCAGTTTCACAGGAGCCACTAAGCAGTACTTC

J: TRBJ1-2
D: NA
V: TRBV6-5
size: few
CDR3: CASSDSYGYTF
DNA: TGTGCCAGCAGCGACAGCTATGGCTACACCTTC

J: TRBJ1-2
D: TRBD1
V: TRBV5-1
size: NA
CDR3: CASSLWQGAGKGYTF
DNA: TGCGCCAGCAGCTTGTGGCAGGGGGCGGGGAAGGGCTACACCTTC

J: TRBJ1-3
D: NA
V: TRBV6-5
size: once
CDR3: CASWQGSGNTIYF
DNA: TGTGCCAGCTGGCAGGGCTCTGGAAACACCATATATTTT

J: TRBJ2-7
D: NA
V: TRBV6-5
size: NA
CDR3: CASSPPNGGYEQYF
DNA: TGTGCCAGCAGCCCACCGAATGGGGGATACGAGCAGTACTTC

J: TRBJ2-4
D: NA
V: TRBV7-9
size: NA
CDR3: CASSLAEPGHPDF
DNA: TGTGCCAGCAGCTTGGCAGAACCGGGACACCCCGACTTC

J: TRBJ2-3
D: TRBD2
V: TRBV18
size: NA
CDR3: CASSGGGARTDTQYF
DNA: TGTGCCAGCTCCGGCGGGGGGGCCCGGACAGATACGCAGTATTTT

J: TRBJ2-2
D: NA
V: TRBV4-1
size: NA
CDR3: CASSQPYQGGNTGELFF
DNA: TGCGCCAGCAGCCAACCCTATCAGGGGGGGAACACCGGGGAGCTGTTTTTT

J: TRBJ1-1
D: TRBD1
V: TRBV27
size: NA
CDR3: CASSLLGGGGALYTEAFF
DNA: TGTGCCAGCAGTTTACTCGGGGGAGGGGGCGCGTTGTACACTGAAGCTTTCTTT

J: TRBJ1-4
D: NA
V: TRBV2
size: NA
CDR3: CASSAPTRAANEKLFF
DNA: TGTGCCAGCAGTGCCCCGACGCGAGCGGCTAATGAAAAACTGTTTTTT

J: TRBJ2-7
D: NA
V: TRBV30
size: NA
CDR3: CAFRRTGRYEQYF
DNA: TGTGCCTTTAGGAGGACGGGGAGGTACGAGCAGTACTTC

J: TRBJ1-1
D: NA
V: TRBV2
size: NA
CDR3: CASRGVNTEAFF
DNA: TGTGCCAGCAGGGGGGTGAACACTGAAGCTTTCTTT

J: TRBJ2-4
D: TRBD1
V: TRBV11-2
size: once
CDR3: CASSRDRAGNIQYF
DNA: TGTGCCAGCAGCCGGGACAGAGCTGGGAACATTCAGTACTTC

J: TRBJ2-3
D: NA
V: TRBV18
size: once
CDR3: CASTRSTGPTDTQYF
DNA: TGTGCCAGCACAAGATCAACCGGACCCACAGATACGCAGTATTTT

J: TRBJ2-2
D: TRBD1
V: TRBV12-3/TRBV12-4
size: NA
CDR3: CASSDDRAGELFF
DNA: TGTGCCAGCAGTGATGACAGGGCCGGGGAGCTGTTTTTT

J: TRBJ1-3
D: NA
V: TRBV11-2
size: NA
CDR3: CASSSPTGRAGNTIYF
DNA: TGTGCCAGCAGCTCCCCCACGGGGAGGGCTGGAAACACCATATATTTT

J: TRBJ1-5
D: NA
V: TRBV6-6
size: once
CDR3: CASSFTGTSHQPQHF
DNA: TGTGCCAGCAGTTTTACCGGGACCTCGCATCAGCCCCAGCATTTT

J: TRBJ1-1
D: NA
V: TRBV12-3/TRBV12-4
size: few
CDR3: CASRSQGAEAFF
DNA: TGTGCCAGCAGAAGCCAGGGAGCTGAAGCTTTCTTT

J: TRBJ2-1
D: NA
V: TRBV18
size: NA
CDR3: CASSHPTLHNEQFF
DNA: TGTGCCAGCTCACACCCCACACTTCACAATGAGCAGTTCTTC